The present entry profiles one T cell receptor (beta chain) with its context. Clones were sequenced by immunoSEQ multiplex PCR, and TCRdb holds only the in-frame ones, with some missing. The table includes some 270,000 clones, around 93% detected once. The data stem from a study of blood T cell repertoires in COVID-19. Germline CDR1 and CDR2: LNHDA and SQIVND (reference sequence). The CDR3 loop spans 14 amino acids. V gave up 5 bases and J gave up 6 bases, with 17 bases separating them. The chain links TRBV19 to TRBJ2-7, with D possibly matching TRBD2 (6 bases). The specimen sequenced was PBMCs or T cells enriched from blood (not recorded which). The TCR sequence derives from a man in his forties who had been exposed to COVID-19. Here the CDR3 reads CASSPRGGVGEQYF. CDR3 DNA sequence: TGTGCCAGTAGTCCTCGCGGAGGGGTTGGCGAGCAGTACTTC.